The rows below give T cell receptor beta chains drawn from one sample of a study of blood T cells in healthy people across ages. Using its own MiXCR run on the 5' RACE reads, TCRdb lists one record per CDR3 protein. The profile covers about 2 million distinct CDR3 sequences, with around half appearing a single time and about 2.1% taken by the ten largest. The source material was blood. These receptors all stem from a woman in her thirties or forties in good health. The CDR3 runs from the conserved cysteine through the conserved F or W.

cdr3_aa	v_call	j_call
CASSQERVGGHGYTF	TRBV4-3	TRBJ1-2
CASQLGAMNTEAFF	TRBV6-1	TRBJ1-1
CASSLSSEGAGGYTF	TRBV12-3/TRBV12-4	TRBJ1-2
CSARQGARYNEQFF	TRBV20-1	TRBJ2-1
CASSLVVGASTDTQYF	TRBV12-3/TRBV12-4	TRBJ2-3
CASSFFRGPYEQYF	TRBV27	NA
CASSSPTSGGGQETQYF	TRBV7-8	TRBJ2-5
CASSPYRDRGNEQYF	TRBV3-1	TRBJ2-7
CASSQGHRTSAGLNTEAFF	TRBV4-2	TRBJ1-1
CATSRGTSETDTQYF	TRBV15	TRBJ2-3
CASSPAMRAKNIQYF	TRBV7-2	TRBJ2-4
CASGPGTLFEKLFF	TRBV28	TRBJ1-4
CASSFRLGIYEQYF	TRBV5-1	TRBJ2-7
CAGSYGTSQGAATEAFF	TRBV27	TRBJ1-1
CASSLAETLAKNIQYF	TRBV5-6	TRBJ2-4
CASSPQGQDEQFF	TRBV18	TRBJ2-1
CASSFRLAGGHYNEQFF	TRBV4-3	TRBJ2-1
CSANSALGQPQHF	TRBV20-1	TRBJ1-5
CASRQAGGAYNEQFF	TRBV5-1	TRBJ2-1
CASSHPGTTSTDTQYF	TRBV4-2	TRBJ2-3
CASSLTQGSGTQYF	TRBV27	TRBJ2-3
CASSLFGGVWLAGYEQYF	TRBV5-6	TRBJ2-7
CASSQRVGPEKLFF	TRBV6-6	TRBJ1-4
CASSETQRGAGEQFF	TRBV6-1	TRBJ2-1
CATATSGGSKDEQFF	TRBV6-6	TRBJ2-1
CASSLGGGGADEQFF	TRBV7-2	TRBJ2-1
CASSRQGSVPDTQYF	TRBV6-5	TRBJ2-3
CASGSGTGASYNEQFF	TRBV28	TRBJ2-1
CASNPYAEAFF	TRBV7-4	TRBJ1-1
CATGGLAEAYNEQFF	TRBV24-1	TRBJ2-1
CASSLTWGKTSGNTIYF	TRBV27	TRBJ1-3
CASSYVGRGTEAFF	TRBV6-2/TRBV6-3	TRBJ1-1
CATSDPGTGGYGYTF	TRBV24-1	TRBJ1-2
CASSHFTTGGDQPQHF	TRBV12-3/TRBV12-4	TRBJ1-5
CASSFDRFRGYGYTF	TRBV7-9	TRBJ1-2
CASSEGTVGVYEQYF	TRBV7-2	TRBJ2-7
CASSQDIDDREAQHF	TRBV4-3	TRBJ1-5
CASSPRGQPNTEAFF	TRBV12-3/TRBV12-4	TRBJ1-1
CASSGEETNEQFF	TRBV12-3/TRBV12-4	TRBJ2-1